These 4 T cell receptor beta chains originate from one sample sequenced in a study of human T cells and chemical hapten exposure. Time point noted: patch test 1, 2 weeks after DPC sensitization. This sample's treatment: therapeutic diphenylcyclopropenone sensitization with weekly scalp DPC. TCRdb reprocessed the RACE reads via MiXCR and lists one record per CDR3 protein. The sample lists 75,000 to 100,000 distinct CDR3 sequences, roughly 10% occurring once. The sequencing used whole blood, collected in connection with sensitization to the hapten diphenylcyclopropenone (DPC). The receptors were sampled from a man between 35 and 55 years old with alopecia areata. Some clones in this sample may be carry-over from other donors' samples.

The V call is TRBV10-3, the J call TRBJ2-2; D uncertain. V was trimmed by 7 bases and J by 5 bases, leaving 5 bases between them. CDR1 and CDR2 from the germline V gene are ENHRY and SYGVKD. The CDR3 consists of 11 residues. For the CDR3, the DNA is TGTGCCATCAAAGGGACCGGGGAGCTGTTTTTT. Residues: CAIKGTGELFF.

The sample holds many counts of this clonotype. The rearrangement links TRBV5-4 to TRBJ1-1; tentatively, D is TRBD1 (5 bases). Per the germline V gene, CDR1 is SGHNT and CDR2 is YYREEE (reference sequence). CDR3 length: 15 residues. Trimming pared 3 bases from V and 3 bases from J, leaving 15 bases between. The CDR3 DNA reads TGTGCCAGCAGCTCCAAGAGAGGGGACTACACTGAAGCTTTCTTT. Translating it yields CASSSKRGDYTEAFF.

A note on this clonotype: Being one base from a much bigger clone, this may be a read error. The CDR3 protein is CSVWIVGELFF. CDR3 bases: TGCAGCGTCTGGATAGTCGGGGAGCTGTTTTTT. The chain joins TRBV29-1 to TRBJ2-2; D remains unclear. Trimming shortened V by 6 bases and J by 7 bases, and 9 bases separated the two germline ends. Germline V lookup: CDR1 SQVTM, CDR2 ANQGSEA. The CDR3 has 11 residues.

The rearrangement uses TRBV15 and TRBJ2-7; 7 bases are shared with TRBD1. The CDR3 covers 14 residues. Germline CDR1 LNHNV, CDR2 YYDKDF (reference sequence). V trimming: 0 bases; J trimming: 6 bases; junction bases outside the gene matches: 5. The CDR3 region is CATSRDRGPAEQYF. Written as DNA, the CDR3 is TGTGCCACCAGCAGAGATAGGGGGCCCGCCGAGCAGTACTTC. Variable domain in full (rest from reference TRBV15 and TRBJ2-7): DAMVIQNPRYQVTQFGKPVTLSCSQTLNHNVMYWYQQKSSQAPKLLFHYYDKDFNNEADTPDNFQSRRPNTSFCFLDIRSPGLGDTAMYLCATSRDRGPAEQYFGPGTRLTVT.